According to its frequency, the clone carrying this T cell receptor beta chain is medium-sized. Its target is not known. This CDR3 is 13 amino acids long. Germline CDR1 SGHAT, CDR2 FQNNGV. This record comes from a study of CD8 T cells in cerebrospinal fluid in Alzheimer's disease. Study results and caveats: Expanded clones of at least 3% were commoner in Alzheimer's patients than healthy subjects.

10X single-cell V(D)J and 5' gene-expression libraries profiled CSF cells. Reanalyzing the 10x single-cell sequencing reads, TCRdb keeps one entry per CDR3 protein, without DNA. In all, the sample yields about 730 distinct CDR3 sequences. Participants were all in good physical condition and free of acute infection. This TCR came from a human donor with Alzheimer's disease. Source material: cerebrospinal fluid. J is TRBJ2-5 and V is TRBV11-2; lacking DNA, the TRBD2 call made by TCRdb goes unchecked. CDR3 amino acids: CASSLGGPVGQYF.